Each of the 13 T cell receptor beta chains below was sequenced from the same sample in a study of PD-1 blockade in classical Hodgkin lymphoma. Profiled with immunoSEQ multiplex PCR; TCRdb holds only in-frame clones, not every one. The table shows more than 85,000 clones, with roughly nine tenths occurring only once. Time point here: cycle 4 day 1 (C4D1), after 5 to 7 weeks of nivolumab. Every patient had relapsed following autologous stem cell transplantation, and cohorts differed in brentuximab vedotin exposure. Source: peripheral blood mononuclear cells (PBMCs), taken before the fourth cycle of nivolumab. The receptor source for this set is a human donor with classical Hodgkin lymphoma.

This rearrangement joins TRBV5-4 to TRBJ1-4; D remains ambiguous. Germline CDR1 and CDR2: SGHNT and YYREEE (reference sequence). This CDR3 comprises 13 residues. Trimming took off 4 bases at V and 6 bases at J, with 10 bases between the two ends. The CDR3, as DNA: TGTGCCAGCAGCCAACGGACGGATGAAAAACTGTTTTTT. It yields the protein CASSQRTDEKLFF.

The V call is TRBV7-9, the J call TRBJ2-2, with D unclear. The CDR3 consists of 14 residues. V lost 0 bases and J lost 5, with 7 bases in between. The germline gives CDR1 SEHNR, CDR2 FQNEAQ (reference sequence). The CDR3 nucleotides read TGTGCCAGCAGCTTAGCTCAGGTTACCGGGGAGCTGTTTTTT. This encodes CASSLAQVTGELFF.

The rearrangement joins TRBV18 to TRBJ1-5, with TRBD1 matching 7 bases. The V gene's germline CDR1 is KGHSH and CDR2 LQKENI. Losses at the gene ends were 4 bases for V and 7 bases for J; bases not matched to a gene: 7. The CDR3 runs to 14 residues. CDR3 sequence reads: CASSLGGADQPQHF. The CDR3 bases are TGTGCCAGCTCACTAGGGGGCGCAGACCAGCCCCAGCATTTT.

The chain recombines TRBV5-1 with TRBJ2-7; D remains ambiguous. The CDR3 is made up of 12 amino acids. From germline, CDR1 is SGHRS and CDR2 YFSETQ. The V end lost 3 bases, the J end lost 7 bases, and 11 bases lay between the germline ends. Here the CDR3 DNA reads TGCGCCAGCAGCTCTGGACGCCTGGAGCAGTACTTC. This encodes CASSSGRLEQYF.

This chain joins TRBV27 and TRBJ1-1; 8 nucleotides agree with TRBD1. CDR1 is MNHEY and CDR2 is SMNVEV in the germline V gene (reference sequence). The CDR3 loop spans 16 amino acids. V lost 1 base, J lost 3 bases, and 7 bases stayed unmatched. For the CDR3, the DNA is TGTGCCAGCAGTTTATTAGGGACAGGAGGGTACACTGAAGCTTTCTTT. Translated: CASSLLGTGGYTEAFF.

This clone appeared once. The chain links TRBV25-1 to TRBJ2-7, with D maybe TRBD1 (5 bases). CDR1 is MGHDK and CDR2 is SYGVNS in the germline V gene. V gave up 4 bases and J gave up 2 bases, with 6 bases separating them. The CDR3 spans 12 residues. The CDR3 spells CASSGGAYEQYF. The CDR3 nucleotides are TGTGCCAGCAGTGGGGGCGCCTACGAGCAGTACTTC.

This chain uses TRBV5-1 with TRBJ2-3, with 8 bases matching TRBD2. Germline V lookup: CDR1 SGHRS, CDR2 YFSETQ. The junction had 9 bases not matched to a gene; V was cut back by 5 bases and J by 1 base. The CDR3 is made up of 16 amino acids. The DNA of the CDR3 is TGCGCCAGCAGGTCGGGAGGGCCGGTGGGCACAGATACGCAGTATTTT. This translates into CASRSGGPVGTDTQYF.

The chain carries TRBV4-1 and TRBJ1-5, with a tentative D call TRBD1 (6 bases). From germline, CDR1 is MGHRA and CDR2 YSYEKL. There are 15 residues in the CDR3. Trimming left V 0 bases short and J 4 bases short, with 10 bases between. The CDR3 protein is CASSQDGGANQPQHF. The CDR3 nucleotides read TGCGCCAGCAGCCAAGATGGGGGGGCAAATCAGCCCCAGCATTTT.

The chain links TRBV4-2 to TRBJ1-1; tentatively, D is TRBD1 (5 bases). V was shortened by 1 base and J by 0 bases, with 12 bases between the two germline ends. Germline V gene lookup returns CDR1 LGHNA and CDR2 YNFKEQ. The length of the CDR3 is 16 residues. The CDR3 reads CASSQGTDRLNTEAFF. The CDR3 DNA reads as TGTGCCAGCAGCCAAGGGACCGACAGATTGAACACTGAAGCTTTCTTT.

Here the CDR3 DNA reads TGTGCCAGCAGCCCCGGGACAGGGTCTTACGAGCAGTACTTC. Amino acids: CASSPGTGSYEQYF. The chain is built from TRBV28 and TRBJ2-7; TRBD1 matches 9 bases. The length of the CDR3 is 14 residues. CDR1 MDHEN and CDR2 SYDVKM come from the germline V gene. V lost 6 bases, J lost 4 bases, and 7 bases stayed unmatched. Using reference TRBV28 and TRBJ2-7 for the parts outside the CDR3, the full variable domain is DVKVTQSSRYLVKRTGEKVFLECVQDMDHENMFWYRQDPGLGLRLIYFSYDVKMKEKGDIPEGYSVSREKKERFSLILESASTNQTSMYLCASSPGTGSYEQYFGPGTRLTVT.

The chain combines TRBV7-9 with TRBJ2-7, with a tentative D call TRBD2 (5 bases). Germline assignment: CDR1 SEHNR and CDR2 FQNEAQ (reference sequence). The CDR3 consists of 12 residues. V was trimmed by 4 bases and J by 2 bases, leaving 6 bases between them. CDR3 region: CASSSGAYEQYF. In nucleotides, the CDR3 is TGTGCCAGCAGCTCCGGGGCCTACGAGCAGTACTTC.

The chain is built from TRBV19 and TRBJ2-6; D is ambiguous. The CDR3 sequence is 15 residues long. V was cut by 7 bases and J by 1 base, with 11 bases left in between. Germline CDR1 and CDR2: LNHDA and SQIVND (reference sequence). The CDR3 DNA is TGTGCCAGTACCCTCCGAGTGTCTGGGGCCAACGTCCTGACTTTC. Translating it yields CASTLRVSGANVLTF.

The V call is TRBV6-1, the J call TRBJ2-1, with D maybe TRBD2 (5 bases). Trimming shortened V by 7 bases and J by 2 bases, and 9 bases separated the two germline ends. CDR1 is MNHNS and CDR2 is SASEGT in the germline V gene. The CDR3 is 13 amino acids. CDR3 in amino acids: CASKSGTYNEQFF. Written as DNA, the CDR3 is TGTGCCAGCAAGTCGGGGACCTACAATGAGCAGTTCTTC.